These 6 T cell receptor beta chains were sequenced from one sample in a study of vaccination effects on CD4 cells after COVID-19. Measured with immunoSEQ multiplex PCR; TCRdb has only the in-frame clones, and not every one. Here the sample spans about 70,000 clones, roughly three quarters being singletons. No antigen has been identified for these receptors. Upon completion of 10 days in culture, CD4+ T cells were isolated. The sequencing here drew on CD4+ T cells from PBMCs cultured without peptide, taken before COVID-19 vaccination. The receptor source for this set is a human donor who received a COVID-19 vaccine.

This clone was detected a few times. The chain is built from TRBV7-9 and TRBJ1-1; 7 bases fit TRBD1. Germline V gene sequence: CDR1 SEHNR, CDR2 FQNEAQ (reference sequence). The junction had 3 bases not matched to a gene; V was cut back by 5 bases and J by 3 bases. This CDR3 has 13 residues. CDR3 residues: CASSPDRDTEAFF. The CDR3 DNA is TGTGCCAGCAGCCCTGACAGGGACACTGAAGCTTTCTTT.

The V gene is TRBV5-1, the J gene TRBJ1-1; 7 nucleotides match TRBD1. V gave up 4 bases and J gave up 4 bases; unmatched junction bases: 7. Germline assignment: CDR1 SGHRS and CDR2 YFSETQ. This CDR3 is 14 amino acids long. This chain's CDR3 is CASSVTGLATEAFF. DNA of the CDR3: TGCGCCAGCAGCGTGACAGGGCTTGCCACTGAAGCTTTCTTT.

The V and J genes are TRBV14 and TRBJ2-7; D may be TRBD2 (5 bases). V lost 1 base, J lost 5 bases, and 12 bases lay in between. In germline, CDR1 is SGHDN, CDR2 FVKESK. The CDR3 sequence is 14 residues long. The CDR3 spells CASSQGRGYNEQYV. CDR3 DNA sequence: TGTGCCAGCAGCCAAGGTCGCGGGTACAACGAGCAGTACGTC.

The J gene is TRBJ1-1, the V gene TRBV5-1, with no clear D. Germline V CDR1 and CDR2: SGHRS, YFSETQ. This CDR3 spans 14 amino acids. The V end lost 1 base, the J end lost 1 base, and 8 bases lay between the germline ends. CDR3 in DNA: TGCGCCAGCAGCTTGCCCGGGGAGAACACTGAAGCTTTCTTT. Protein: CASSLPGENTEAFF.

The chain employs TRBV11-1 and TRBJ1-5; possibly TRBD1 for D (6 bases). The CDR3 length is 13 residues. Trimming took off 4 bases at V and 7 bases at J, with 11 bases between the two ends. Germline CDR1 and CDR2: SGHAT and FQDESV (reference sequence). Written as DNA, the CDR3 is TGTGCCAGCAGCTCAGGACAGTTCCAGCCCCAGCATTTT. Its translation is CASSSGQFQPQHF.

V gene TRBV7-2 combines with J gene TRBJ2-3; 8 bases match TRBD2. Germline CDR1 and CDR2: SGHTA and FQGNSA. Trimming took 5 bases from V and 2 from J; bases not matched to a gene: 6. CDR3 length: 15 amino acids. The CDR3 sequence: CASSPRGGPTDTQYF. As DNA, the CDR3 is TGTGCCAGCAGCCCTCGGGGGGGCCCCACAGATACGCAGTATTTT.